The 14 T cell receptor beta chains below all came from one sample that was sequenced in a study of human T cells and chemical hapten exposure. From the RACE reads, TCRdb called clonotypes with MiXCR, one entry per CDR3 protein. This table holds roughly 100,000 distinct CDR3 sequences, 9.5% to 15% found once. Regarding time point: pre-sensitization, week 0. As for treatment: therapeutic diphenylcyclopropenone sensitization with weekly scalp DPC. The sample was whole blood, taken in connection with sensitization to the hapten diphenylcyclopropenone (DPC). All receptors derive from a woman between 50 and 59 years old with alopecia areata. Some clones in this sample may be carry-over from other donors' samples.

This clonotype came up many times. CDR3 sequence reads: CASSLGQGRTGELFF. Here the CDR3 DNA reads TGTGCCAGCAGCTTGGGACAGGGAAGGACCGGGGAGCTGTTTTTT. This chain joins TRBV7-2 and TRBJ2-2; 9 bases map to TRBD1. The V gene's germline CDR1 is SGHTA and CDR2 FQGNSA. This CDR3 comprises 15 residues. J lost 5 bases, V lost 3 bases, and 4 bases had no gene match.

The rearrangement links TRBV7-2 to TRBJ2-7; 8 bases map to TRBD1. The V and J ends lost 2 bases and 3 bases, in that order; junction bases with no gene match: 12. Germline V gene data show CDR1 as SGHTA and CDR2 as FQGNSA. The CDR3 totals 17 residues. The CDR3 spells CASSLQPTGAVSYEQYF. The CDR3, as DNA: TGTGCCAGCAGCTTACAACCGACAGGGGCAGTTAGCTACGAGCAGTACTTC.

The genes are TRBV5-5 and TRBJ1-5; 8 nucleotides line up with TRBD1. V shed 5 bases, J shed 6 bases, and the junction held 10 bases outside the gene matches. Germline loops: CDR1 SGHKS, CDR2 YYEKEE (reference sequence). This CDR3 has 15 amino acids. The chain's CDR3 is CASRLQDREAQPQHF. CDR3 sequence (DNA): TGTGCCAGCAGACTACAGGACAGGGAGGCTCAGCCCCAGCATTTT.

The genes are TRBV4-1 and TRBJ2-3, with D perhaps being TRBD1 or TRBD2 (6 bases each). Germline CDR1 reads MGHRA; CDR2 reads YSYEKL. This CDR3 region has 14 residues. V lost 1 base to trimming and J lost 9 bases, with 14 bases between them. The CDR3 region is CASSQASGAGTQYF. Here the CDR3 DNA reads TGCGCCAGCAGCCAAGCATCGGGGGCAGGCACGCAGTATTTT.

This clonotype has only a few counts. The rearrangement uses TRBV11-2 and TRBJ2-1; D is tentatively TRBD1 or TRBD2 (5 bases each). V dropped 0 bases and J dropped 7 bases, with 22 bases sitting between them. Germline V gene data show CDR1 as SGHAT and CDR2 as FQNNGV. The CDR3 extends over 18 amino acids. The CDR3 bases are TGTGCCAGCAGCTTAGAGGCCCCGACACTCAGAGGGGCTAATGAGCAGTTCTTC. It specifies CASSLEAPTLRGANEQFF.

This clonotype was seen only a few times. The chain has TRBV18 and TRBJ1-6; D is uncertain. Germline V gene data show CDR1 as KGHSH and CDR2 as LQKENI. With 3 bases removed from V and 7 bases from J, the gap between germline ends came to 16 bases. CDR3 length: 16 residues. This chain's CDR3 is CASSPSRTAANSPLHF. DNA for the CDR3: TGTGCCAGCTCACCTTCCCGGACGGCGGCAAATTCACCCCTCCACTTT.

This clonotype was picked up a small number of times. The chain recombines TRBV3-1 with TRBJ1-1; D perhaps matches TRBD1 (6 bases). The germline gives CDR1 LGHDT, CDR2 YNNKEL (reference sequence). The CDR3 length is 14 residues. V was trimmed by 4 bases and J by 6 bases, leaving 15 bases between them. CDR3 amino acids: CASSPGDMAAEAFF. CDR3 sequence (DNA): TGTGCCAGCAGCCCCGGGGACATGGCGGCTGAAGCTTTCTTT.

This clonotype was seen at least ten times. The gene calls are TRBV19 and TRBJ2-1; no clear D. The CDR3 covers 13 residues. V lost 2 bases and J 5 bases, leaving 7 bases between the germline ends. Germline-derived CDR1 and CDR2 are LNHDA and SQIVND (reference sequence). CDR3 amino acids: CASSINKDNEQFF. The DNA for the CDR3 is TGTGCCAGTAGTATAAACAAGGACAATGAGCAGTTCTTC.

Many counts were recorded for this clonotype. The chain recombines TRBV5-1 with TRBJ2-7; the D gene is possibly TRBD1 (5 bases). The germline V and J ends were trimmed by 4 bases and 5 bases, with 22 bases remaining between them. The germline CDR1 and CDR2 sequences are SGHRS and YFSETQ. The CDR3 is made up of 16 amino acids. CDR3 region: CASSPYGDTGPNEQYF. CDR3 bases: TGCGCCAGCAGCCCTTATGGGGATACAGGACCGAACGAGCAGTACTTC.

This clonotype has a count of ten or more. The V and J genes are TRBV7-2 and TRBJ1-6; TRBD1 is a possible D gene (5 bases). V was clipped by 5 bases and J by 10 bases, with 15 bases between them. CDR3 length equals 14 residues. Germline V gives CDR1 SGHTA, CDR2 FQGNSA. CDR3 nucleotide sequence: TGTGCCAGCAGCACGGGGACTGAGGGATCACCCCTCCACTTT. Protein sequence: CASSTGTEGSPLHF.

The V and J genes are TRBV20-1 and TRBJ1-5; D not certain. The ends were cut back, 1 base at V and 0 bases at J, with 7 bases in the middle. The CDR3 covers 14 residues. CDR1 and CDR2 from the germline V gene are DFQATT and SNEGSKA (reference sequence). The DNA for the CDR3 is TGCAGTGCTAGAGCCCCGGTTAGCAATCAGCCCCAGCATTTT. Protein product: CSARAPVSNQPQHF.

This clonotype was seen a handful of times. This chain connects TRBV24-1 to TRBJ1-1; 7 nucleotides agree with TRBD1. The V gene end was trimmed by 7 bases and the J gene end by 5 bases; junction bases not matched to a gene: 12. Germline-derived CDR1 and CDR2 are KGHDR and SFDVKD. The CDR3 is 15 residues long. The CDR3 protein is CATRPSTGARTEAFF. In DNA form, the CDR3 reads TGTGCCACCAGGCCCTCCACAGGGGCGCGAACTGAAGCTTTCTTT.

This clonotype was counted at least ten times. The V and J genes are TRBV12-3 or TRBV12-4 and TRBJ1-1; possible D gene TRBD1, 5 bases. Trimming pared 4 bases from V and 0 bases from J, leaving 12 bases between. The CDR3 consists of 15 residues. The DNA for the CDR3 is TGTGCCAGCAGTTCCGAGTGGGGGGTGAACACTGAAGCTTTCTTT. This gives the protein CASSSEWGVNTEAFF.

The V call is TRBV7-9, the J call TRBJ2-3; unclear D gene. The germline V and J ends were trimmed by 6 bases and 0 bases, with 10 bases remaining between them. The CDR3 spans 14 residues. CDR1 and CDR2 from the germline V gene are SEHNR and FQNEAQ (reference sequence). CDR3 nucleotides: TGTGCCAGCAGTTTACCGATTAGCACAGATACGCAGTATTTT. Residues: CASSLPISTDTQYF.